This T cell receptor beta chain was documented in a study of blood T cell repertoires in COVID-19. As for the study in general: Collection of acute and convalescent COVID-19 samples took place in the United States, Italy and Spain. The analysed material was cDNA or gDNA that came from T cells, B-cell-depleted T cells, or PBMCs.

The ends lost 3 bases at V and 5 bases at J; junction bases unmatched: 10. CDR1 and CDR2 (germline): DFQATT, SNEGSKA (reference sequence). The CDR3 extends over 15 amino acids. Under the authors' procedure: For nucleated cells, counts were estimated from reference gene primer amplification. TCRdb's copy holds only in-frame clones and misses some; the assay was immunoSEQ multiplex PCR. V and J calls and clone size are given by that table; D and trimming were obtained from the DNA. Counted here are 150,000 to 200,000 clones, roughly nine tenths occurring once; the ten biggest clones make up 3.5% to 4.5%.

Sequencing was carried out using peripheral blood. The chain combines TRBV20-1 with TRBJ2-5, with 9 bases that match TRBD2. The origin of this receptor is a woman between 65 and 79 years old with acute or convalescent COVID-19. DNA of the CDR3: TGCAGTGCTAGTATTTGGCGGGGGGGCCTTGAGACCCAGTACTTC. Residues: CSASIWRGGLETQYF.